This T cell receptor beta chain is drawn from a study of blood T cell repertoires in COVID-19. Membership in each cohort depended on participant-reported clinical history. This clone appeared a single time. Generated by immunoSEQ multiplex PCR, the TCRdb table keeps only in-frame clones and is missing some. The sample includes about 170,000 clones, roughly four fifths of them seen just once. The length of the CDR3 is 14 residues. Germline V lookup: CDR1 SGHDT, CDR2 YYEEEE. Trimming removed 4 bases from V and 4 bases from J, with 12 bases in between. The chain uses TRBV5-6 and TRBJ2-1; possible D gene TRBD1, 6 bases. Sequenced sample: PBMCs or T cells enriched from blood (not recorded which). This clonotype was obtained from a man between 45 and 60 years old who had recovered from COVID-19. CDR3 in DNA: TGTGCCAGCAGCGAACAGGGAACATACAATGAGCAGTTCTTC. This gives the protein CASSEQGTYNEQFF.